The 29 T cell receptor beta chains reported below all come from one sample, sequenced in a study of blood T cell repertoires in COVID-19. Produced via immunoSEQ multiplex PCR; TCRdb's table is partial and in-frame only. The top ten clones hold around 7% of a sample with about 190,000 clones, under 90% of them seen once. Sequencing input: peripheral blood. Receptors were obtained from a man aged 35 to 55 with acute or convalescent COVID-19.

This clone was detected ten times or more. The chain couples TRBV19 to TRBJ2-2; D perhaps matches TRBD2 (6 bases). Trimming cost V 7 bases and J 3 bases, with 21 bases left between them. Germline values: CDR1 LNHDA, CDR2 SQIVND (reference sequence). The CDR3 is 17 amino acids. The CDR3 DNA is TGTGCCAGTACCACCCCTTGGGGAGGCCCGGACACCGGGGAGCTGTTTTTT. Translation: CASTTPWGGPDTGELFF.

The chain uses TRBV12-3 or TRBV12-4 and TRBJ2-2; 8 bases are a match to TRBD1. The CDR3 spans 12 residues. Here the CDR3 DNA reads TGTGCGGCCAGGGGGCTTACCGGGGAGCTGTTTTTT. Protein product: CAARGLTGELFF.

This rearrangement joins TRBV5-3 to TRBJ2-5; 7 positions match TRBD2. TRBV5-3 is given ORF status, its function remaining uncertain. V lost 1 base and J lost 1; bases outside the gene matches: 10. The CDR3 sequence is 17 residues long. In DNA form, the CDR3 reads TGTGCCAGAAGCTTGCCCTGGGGGGGAATACTCCAAGAGACCCAGTACTTC. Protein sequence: CARSLPWGGILQETQYF.

CDR3 DNA sequence: TGCGCCAGCAGAGAAGGGACTAACGGGGGCACCGGGGAGCTGTTTTTT. It yields the protein CASREGTNGGTGELFF. The chain recombines TRBV5-1 with TRBJ2-2; 7 positions match TRBD2. Germline trimming cut 5 bases from V and 4 bases from J; bases unmatched to any gene: 11. Per the germline V gene, CDR1 is SGHRS and CDR2 is YFSETQ. The CDR3 is 16 residues long.

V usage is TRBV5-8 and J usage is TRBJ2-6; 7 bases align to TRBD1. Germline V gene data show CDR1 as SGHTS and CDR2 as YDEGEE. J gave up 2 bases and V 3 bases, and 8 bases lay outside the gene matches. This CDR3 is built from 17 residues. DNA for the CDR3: TGTGCCAGCAGCTCCGGGACAGAACCTCCTGGGGCCAACGTCCTGACTTTC. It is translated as CASSSGTEPPGANVLTF.

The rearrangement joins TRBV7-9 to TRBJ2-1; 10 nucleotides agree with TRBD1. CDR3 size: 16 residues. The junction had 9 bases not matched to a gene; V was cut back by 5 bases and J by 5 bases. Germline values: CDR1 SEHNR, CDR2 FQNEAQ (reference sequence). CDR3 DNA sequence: TGTGCCAGCAGCCTACAGCCCGGGACAGGGGACAATGAGCAGTTCTTC. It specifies CASSLQPGTGDNEQFF.

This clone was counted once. CDR3 in amino acids: CASSGGGVSYNEQFF. As DNA, the CDR3 is TGCGCCAGCAGCGGGGGAGGGGTCTCCTACAATGAGCAGTTCTTC. The J gene is TRBJ2-1, the V gene TRBV5-1; 7 positions agree with TRBD2. The germline gives CDR1 SGHRS, CDR2 YFSETQ. With 4 bases clipped from V and 0 bases from J, the junction kept 4 bases outside the gene matches. This CDR3 is 15 amino acids long.

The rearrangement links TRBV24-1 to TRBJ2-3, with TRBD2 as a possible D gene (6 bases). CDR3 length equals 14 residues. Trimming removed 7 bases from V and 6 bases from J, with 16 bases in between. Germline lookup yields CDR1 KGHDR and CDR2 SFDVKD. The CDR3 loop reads CATSKGREADTQYF. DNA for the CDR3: TGTGCCACCAGCAAAGGCAGGGAGGCTGATACGCAGTATTTT.

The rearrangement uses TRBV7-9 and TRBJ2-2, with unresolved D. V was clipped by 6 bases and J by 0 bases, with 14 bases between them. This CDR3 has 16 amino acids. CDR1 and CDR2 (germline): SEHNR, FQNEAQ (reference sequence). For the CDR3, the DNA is TGTGCCAGCAGGCCCCCGTCCCCTACGAACACCGGGGAGCTGTTTTTT. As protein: CASRPPSPTNTGELFF.

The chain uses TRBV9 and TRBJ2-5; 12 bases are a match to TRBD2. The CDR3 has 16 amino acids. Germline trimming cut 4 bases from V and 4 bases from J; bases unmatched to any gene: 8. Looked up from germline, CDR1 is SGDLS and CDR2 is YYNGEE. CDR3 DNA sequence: TGTGCCAGCAGCCCCAGACTAGCGGGGGAGGGAGAGACCCAGTACTTC. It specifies CASSPRLAGEGETQYF.

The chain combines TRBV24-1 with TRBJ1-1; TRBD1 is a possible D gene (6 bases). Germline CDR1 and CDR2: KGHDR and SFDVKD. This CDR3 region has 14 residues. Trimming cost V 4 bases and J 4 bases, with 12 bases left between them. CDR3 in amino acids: CATSDRGRPTEAFF. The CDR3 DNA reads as TGTGCCACCAGTGACAGGGGCCGCCCCACTGAAGCTTTCTTT.

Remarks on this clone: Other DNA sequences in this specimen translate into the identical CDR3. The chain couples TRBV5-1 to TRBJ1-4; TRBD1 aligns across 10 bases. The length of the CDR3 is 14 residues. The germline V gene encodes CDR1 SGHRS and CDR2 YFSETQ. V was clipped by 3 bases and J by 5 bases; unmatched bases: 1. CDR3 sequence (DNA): TGCGCCAGCAGCTCGGGACAGGGGAATGAAAAACTGTTTTTT. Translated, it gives CASSSGQGNEKLFF. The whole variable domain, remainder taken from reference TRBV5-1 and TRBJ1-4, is KAGVTQTPRYLIKTRGQQVTLSCSPISGHRSVSWYQQTPGQGLQFLFEYFSETQRNKGNFPGRFSGRQFSNSRSEMNVSTLELGDSALYLCASSSGQGNEKLFFGSGTQLSVL.

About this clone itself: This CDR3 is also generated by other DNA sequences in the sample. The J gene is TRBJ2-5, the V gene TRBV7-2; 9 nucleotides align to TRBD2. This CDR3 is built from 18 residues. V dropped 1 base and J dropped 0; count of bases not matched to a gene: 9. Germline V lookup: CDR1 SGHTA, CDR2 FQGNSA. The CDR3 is CASSLVRTSGGYQETQYF. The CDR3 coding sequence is TGTGCCAGCAGCTTAGTGCGGACAAGCGGGGGGTACCAAGAGACCCAGTACTTC.

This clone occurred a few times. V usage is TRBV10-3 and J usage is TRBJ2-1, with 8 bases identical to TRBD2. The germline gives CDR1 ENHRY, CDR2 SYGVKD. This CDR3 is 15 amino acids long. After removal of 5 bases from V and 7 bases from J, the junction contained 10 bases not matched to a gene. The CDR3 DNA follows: TGTGCCATCAGTCCGGGACTAGGACCCCAGAATGAGCAGTTCTTC. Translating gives CAISPGLGPQNEQFF.

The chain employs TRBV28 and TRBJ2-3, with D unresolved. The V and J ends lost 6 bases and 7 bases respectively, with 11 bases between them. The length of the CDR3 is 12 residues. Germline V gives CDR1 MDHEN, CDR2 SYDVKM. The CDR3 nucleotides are TGTGCCAGCAGGGCTAGTGTAAATACGCAGTATTTT. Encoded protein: CASRASVNTQYF.

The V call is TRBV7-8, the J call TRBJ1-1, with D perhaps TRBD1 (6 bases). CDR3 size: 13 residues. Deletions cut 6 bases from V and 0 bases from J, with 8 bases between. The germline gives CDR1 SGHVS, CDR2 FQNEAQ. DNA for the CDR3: TGTGCCAGCAGAGGACAGTTGAACACTGAAGCTTTCTTT. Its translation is CASRGQLNTEAFF.

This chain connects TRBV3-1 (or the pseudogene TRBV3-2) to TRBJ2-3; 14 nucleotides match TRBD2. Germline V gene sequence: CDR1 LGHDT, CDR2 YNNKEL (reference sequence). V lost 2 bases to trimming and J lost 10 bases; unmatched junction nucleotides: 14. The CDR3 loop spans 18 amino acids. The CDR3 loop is CASSQTALRLAGGLSQYF. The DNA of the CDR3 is TGTGCCAGCAGCCAAACTGCTCTTAGACTAGCGGGGGGGCTATCGCAGTATTTT.

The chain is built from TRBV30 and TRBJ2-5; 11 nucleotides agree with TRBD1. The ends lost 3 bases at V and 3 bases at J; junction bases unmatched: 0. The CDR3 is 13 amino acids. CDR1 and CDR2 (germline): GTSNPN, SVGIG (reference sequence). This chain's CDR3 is CAWRGQGEETQYF. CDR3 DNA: TGTGCCTGGAGGGGACAGGGGGAAGAGACCCAGTACTTC.

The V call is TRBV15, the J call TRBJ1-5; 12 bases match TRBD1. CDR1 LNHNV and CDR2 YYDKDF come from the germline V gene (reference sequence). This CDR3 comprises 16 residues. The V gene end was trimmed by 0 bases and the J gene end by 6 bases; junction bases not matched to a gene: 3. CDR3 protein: CATSREGQGARQPQHF. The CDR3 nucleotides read TGTGCCACCAGCAGAGAGGGACAGGGGGCTCGTCAGCCCCAGCATTTT.

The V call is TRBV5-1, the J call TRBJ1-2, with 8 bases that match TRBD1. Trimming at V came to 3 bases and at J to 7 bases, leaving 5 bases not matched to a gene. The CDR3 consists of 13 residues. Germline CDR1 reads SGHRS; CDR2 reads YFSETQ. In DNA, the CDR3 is TGCGCCAGCAGCTGGACAGGGAATTCTGGCTACACCTTC. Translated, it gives CASSWTGNSGYTF.

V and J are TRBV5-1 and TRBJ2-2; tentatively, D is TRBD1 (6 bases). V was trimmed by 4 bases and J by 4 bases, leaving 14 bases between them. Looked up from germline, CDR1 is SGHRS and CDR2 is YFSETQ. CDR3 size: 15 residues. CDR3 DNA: TGCGCCAGCAGCACTATGGACAGACGCACCGGGGAGCTGTTTTTT. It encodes CASSTMDRRTGELFF.

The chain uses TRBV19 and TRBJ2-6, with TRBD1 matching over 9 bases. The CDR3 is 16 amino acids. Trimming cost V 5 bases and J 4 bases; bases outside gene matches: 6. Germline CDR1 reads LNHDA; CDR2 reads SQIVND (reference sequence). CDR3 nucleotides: TGTGCCAGTAGTTCAGGACAGGGGACCGGGGCCAACGTCCTGACTTTC. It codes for CASSSGQGTGANVLTF.

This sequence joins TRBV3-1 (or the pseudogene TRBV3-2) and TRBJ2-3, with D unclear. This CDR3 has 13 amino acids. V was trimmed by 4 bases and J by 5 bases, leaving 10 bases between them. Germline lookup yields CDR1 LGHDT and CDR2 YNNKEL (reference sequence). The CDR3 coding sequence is TGTGCCAGCAGCCGAATAGTAAAAGATACGCAGTATTTT. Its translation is CASSRIVKDTQYF.

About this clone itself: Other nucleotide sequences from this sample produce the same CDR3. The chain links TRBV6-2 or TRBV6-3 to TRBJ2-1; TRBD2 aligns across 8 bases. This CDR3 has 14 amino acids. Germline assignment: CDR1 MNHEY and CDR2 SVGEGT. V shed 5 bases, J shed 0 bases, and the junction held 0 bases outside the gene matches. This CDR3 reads CASSRGGSYNEQFF. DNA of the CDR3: TGTGCCAGCAGTCGGGGGGGCTCCTACAATGAGCAGTTCTTC.

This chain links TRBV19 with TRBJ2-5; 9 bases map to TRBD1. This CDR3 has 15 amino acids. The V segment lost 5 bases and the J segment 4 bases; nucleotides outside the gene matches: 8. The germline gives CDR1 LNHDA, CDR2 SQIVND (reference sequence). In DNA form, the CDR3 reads TGTGCCAGTAGTGATTTCGGGACAGGGCGAGAGACCCAGTACTTC. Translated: CASSDFGTGRETQYF. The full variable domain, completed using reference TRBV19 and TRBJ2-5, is DGGITQSPKYLFRKEGQNVTLSCEQNLNHDAMYWYRQDPGQGLRLIYYSQIVNDFQKGDIAEGYSVSREKKESFPLTVTSAQKNPTAFYLCASSDFGTGRETQYFGPGTRLLVL.

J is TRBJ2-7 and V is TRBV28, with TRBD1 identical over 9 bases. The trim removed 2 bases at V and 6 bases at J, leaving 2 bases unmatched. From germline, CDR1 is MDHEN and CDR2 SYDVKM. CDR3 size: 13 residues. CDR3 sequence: CASSLRDRVEQYF. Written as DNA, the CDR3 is TGTGCCAGCAGTTTAAGGGACAGGGTCGAGCAGTACTTC.

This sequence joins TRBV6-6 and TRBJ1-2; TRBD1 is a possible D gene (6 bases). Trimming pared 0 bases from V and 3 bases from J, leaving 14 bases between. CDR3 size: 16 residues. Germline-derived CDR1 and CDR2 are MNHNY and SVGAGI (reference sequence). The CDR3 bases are TGTGCCAGCAGTTACTCGAGGCAACAGGGCGACTATGGCTACACCTTC. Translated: CASSYSRQQGDYGYTF.

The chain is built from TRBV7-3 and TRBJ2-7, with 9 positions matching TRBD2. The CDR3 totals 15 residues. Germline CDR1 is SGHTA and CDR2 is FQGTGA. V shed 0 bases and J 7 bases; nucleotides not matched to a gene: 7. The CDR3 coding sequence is TGTGCCAGCAGCTTAACTGGCGGGGGGGCTGAAGAGCAGTACTTC. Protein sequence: CASSLTGGGAEEQYF.

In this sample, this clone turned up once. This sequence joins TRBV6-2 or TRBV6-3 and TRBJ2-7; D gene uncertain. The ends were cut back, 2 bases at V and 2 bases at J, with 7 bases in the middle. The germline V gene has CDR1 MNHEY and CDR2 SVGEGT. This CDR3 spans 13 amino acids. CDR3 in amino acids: CASSYPLPYEQYF. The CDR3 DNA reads TGTGCCAGCAGTTACCCACTTCCCTACGAGCAGTACTTC.